The 32 T cell receptor beta chains listed next were all sequenced from one sample in a study of cytomegalovirus exposure and HLA in healthy donors. PCR employed 60 Vbeta and 13 Jbeta primers. The repertoire was sequenced with immunoSEQ multiplex PCR; TCRdb's copy has only in-frame clones and lacks some. Of about 89,000 clones listed, roughly 86% are singletons. Input material: PBMCs. These receptors originate from a man under 40 in good health and CMV-seropositive.

J is TRBJ2-7 and V is TRBV5-6, with TRBD1 as a possible D gene (5 bases). The V gene lost 1 base and the J gene lost 0 bases, with 11 bases spanning the gap. The CDR3 has 15 amino acids. The germline CDR1 and CDR2 sequences are SGHDT and YYEEEE. The CDR3 nucleotides read TGTGCCAGCAGCTTGCTAGGGGATTTCTCCTACGAGCAGTACTTC. Protein sequence: CASSLLGDFSYEQYF.

This clone was seen a few times. The chain is built from TRBV6-1 and TRBJ1-1; D not resolved. The V gene's germline CDR1 is MNHNS and CDR2 SASEGT. Between the trimmed V and J ends, which lost 6 bases and 9 bases, there was a span of 23 bases. The CDR3 spans 15 residues. The DNA for the CDR3 is TGTGCCAGCAGGCCCTCGAGGGTTCTGAACGTTAAAGCTTTCTTT. Its translation is CASRPSRVLNVKAFF.

The chain carries TRBV18 and TRBJ2-2; D is uncertain. The CDR3 extends over 15 amino acids. Per germline, CDR1 KGHSH and CDR2 LQKENI. Deletions cut 6 bases from V and 1 base from J, with 12 bases between. The CDR3 coding sequence is TGTGCCAGCTCCCAGAGCGTCGGGAACACCGGGGAGCTGTTTTTT. It specifies CASSQSVGNTGELFF.

Comment on this clone: This CDR3 is also generated by other DNA sequences in the sample. This chain connects TRBV6-5 to TRBJ2-7; 11 bases fit TRBD1. The V and J ends lost 2 bases and 2 bases, in that order; junction bases with no gene match: 2. The CDR3 sequence is 15 residues long. Germline V gene data show CDR1 as MNHEY and CDR2 as SVGAGI. The CDR3 loop is CASSYGTGGPYEQYF. The CDR3 DNA is TGTGCCAGCAGTTACGGGACAGGGGGACCCTACGAGCAGTACTTC.

The rearrangement links TRBV4-1 to TRBJ2-1, with 7 positions matching TRBD2. Germline V gene sequence: CDR1 MGHRA, CDR2 YSYEKL. V was pared by 4 bases and J by 3 bases, with 6 bases of the junction left unmatched. The CDR3 loop spans 15 amino acids. Here the CDR3 DNA reads TGCGCCAGCAGCCTCCCCGCGGGAGACTACAATGAGCAGTTCTTC. Amino acids: CASSLPAGDYNEQFF.

The V call is TRBV18, the J call TRBJ2-1, with 7 nucleotides matching TRBD1. Germline V gives CDR1 KGHSH, CDR2 LQKENI. V lost 0 bases to trimming and J lost 8 bases; unmatched junction nucleotides: 4. The CDR3 sequence is 14 residues long. CDR3 sequence reads: CASSPPTGFDEQFF. Written as DNA, the CDR3 is TGTGCCAGCTCACCACCGACAGGGTTCGATGAGCAGTTCTTC.

About this clone itself: Relative to the germline gene, one junction end is altered; a read error may explain this. The J gene is TRBJ2-5, the V gene TRBV5-4, with TRBD2 identical over 9 bases. Germline V gene lookup returns CDR1 SGHNT and CDR2 YYREEE (reference sequence). This CDR3 has 15 amino acids. For the CDR3, the DNA is TGTGCCAGCAGCCCTCGACTAGCGGACCAAGCGACCCAGTACTTC. Protein sequence: CASSPRLADQATQYF.

This clone showed up just once. The CDR3 region has the DNA TGTGCCAGCAGCCCTAGGCGGGGGGAGAACTACGAGCAGTACTTC. Translated: CASSPRRGENYEQYF. V gene TRBV11-2 combines with J gene TRBJ2-7, with TRBD2 identical over 8 bases. The CDR3 length is 15 residues. Germline assignment: CDR1 SGHAT and CDR2 FQNNGV. Trimming took 5 bases from V and 3 from J; bases not matched to a gene: 9.

As for this clone: One end of the junction is discordant with germline, which a read error may explain. This chain links TRBV4-1 with TRBJ1-2; D gene uncertain. Germline values: CDR1 MGHRA, CDR2 YSYEKL. This CDR3 spans 10 amino acids. The CDR3 is CASSQDQVVF. The CDR3 DNA follows: TGCGCCAGCAGCCAGGATCAGGTGGTCTTC.

CDR3 sequence (DNA): TGTGCCAGCAGTTTGGCCCTCGGGACAGGAGATGAAAAACTGTTTTTT. Its translation: CASSLALGTGDEKLFF. The chain recombines TRBV28 with TRBJ1-4; 8 positions match TRBD1. V shed 3 bases, J shed 6 bases, and the junction held 9 bases outside the gene matches. Germline V CDR1 and CDR2: MDHEN, SYDVKM. The CDR3 length is 16 residues.

The chain uses TRBV4-2 and TRBJ2-3; D may be TRBD2 (6 bases). V was cut by 2 bases and J by 0 bases, with 9 bases left in between. In germline, CDR1 is LGHNA, CDR2 YNFKEQ. The CDR3 sequence is 15 residues long. The chain's CDR3 is CASSQTGTSTDTQYF. CDR3 in DNA: TGTGCCAGCAGCCAAACCGGGACTAGCACAGATACGCAGTATTTT.

This chain joins TRBV23-1 and TRBJ2-7; 7 bases fit TRBD2. TRBV23-1 is an open reading frame whose function is uncertain. The CDR3 extends over 17 amino acids. After removal of 4 bases from V and 2 bases from J, the junction contained 14 bases not matched to a gene. As DNA, the CDR3 is TGCGCCAGCAGTCTTCGTCCCAATTTTGGGGGGGCCTACGAGCAGTACTTC. It codes for CASSLRPNFGGAYEQYF.

The chain employs TRBV6-5 and TRBJ2-7, with TRBD2 matching 10 bases. With V trimmed by 2 bases and J by 4 bases, 8 bases remained unmatched. Germline CDR1 MNHEY, CDR2 SVGAGI. The CDR3 extends over 16 amino acids. CDR3 bases: TGTGCCAGCAGTTACGAGAAAGGACTAGCGGAATACGAGCAGTACTTC. Translation: CASSYEKGLAEYEQYF.

This clone was observed a few times. The chain links TRBV6-5 to TRBJ1-2, with TRBD1 identical over 7 bases. The germline gives CDR1 MNHEY, CDR2 SVGAGI. V lost 2 bases to trimming and J lost 4 bases; unmatched junction nucleotides: 10. This CDR3 region has 16 residues. CDR3 nucleotides: TGTGCCAGCAGTTACACCAGGACAGGAGGCGGCTATGGCTACACCTTC. Translated: CASSYTRTGGGYGYTF.

The gene calls are TRBV6-6 and TRBJ1-2; maybe TRBD1 (5 bases). CDR3 length equals 14 residues. With 4 bases removed from V and 8 bases from J, the gap between germline ends came to 17 bases. The germline gives CDR1 MNHNY, CDR2 SVGAGI (reference sequence). In DNA, the CDR3 is TGTGCCAGCAGTTCTACTGGGGGGTTAGAGGGCTACACCTTC. Residues: CASSSTGGLEGYTF.

J is TRBJ1-5 and V is TRBV30; D gene uncertain. V was shortened by 3 bases and J by 10 bases, with 13 bases between the two germline ends. CDR1 is GTSNPN, CDR2 SVGIG, per germline (reference sequence). The CDR3 extends over 12 amino acids. The CDR3 loop is CAWSSPTGPQHF. DNA of the CDR3: TGTGCCTGGAGCTCCCCGACTGGACCCCAGCATTTT.

This chain joins TRBV19 and TRBJ2-7; 8 nucleotides line up with TRBD2. The V segment lost 4 bases and the J segment 5 bases; nucleotides outside the gene matches: 10. Germline values: CDR1 LNHDA, CDR2 SQIVND (reference sequence). The CDR3 is 15 residues long. This CDR3 is CASSTVERESDEQYF. In DNA form, the CDR3 reads TGTGCCAGTAGTACCGTAGAGCGGGAGTCGGACGAGCAGTACTTC.

The chain has TRBV6-1 and TRBJ2-1; D remains ambiguous. Trimming removed 3 bases at V and 1 base at J, with 13 bases between. CDR1 and CDR2 from the germline V gene are MNHNS and SASEGT. The CDR3 runs to 16 residues. CDR3 coding DNA: TGTGCCAGCAGTGAGCATGCCCCCGCGTCCTACAATGAGCAGTTCTTC. This gives the protein CASSEHAPASYNEQFF.

V and J are TRBV28 and TRBJ1-5; tentatively, D is TRBD1 (5 bases). The germline CDR1 and CDR2 sequences are MDHEN and SYDVKM. This CDR3 has 14 amino acids. Trimming stripped 5 bases from V and 7 bases from J, with 15 bases between. CDR3 loop: CASSPHGAGQPQHF. The CDR3 DNA reads as TGTGCCAGCAGTCCCCACGGGGCGGGACAGCCCCAGCATTTT.

The J gene is TRBJ2-1, the V gene TRBV7-6, with TRBD2 matching over 9 bases. This CDR3 has 16 residues. After removal of 1 base from V and 7 bases from J, the junction contained 8 bases not matched to a gene. CDR1 SGHVS and CDR2 FNYEAQ come from the germline V gene. The CDR3 DNA is TGTGCCAGCAGCTTAGTAGGCCCCAGCGGGAGGAATGAGCAGTTCTTC. It encodes CASSLVGPSGRNEQFF. Using reference TRBV7-6 and TRBJ2-1 for the parts outside the CDR3, the full variable domain is GAGVSQSPRYKVTKRGQDVALRCDPISGHVSLYWYRQALGQGPEFLTYFNYEAQQDKSGLPNDRFSAERPEGSISTLTIQRTEQRDSAMYRCASSLVGPSGRNEQFFGPGTRLTVL.

This clone was counted only a few times. V is TRBV4-1 and J is TRBJ2-3; D perhaps matches TRBD1 (6 bases). CDR3 size: 14 residues. Per the germline V gene, CDR1 is MGHRA and CDR2 is YSYEKL. V shed 3 bases and J shed 6 bases, with 13 bases lying between them. CDR3 sequence (DNA): TGCGCCAGCAGCCAGGGGGCAGAGGGGGATACGCAGTATTTT. Amino acid sequence: CASSQGAEGDTQYF.

The rearrangement uses TRBV5-4 and TRBJ1-3; TRBD1 is a possible D gene (5 bases). This CDR3 is 17 amino acids long. Germline values: CDR1 SGHNT, CDR2 YYREEE (reference sequence). Trimming removed 2 bases from V and 0 bases from J, with 15 bases in between. CDR3 DNA sequence: TGTGCCAGCAGCTTTTGGCGGGGGATCGGCTCTGGAAACACCATATATTTT. It translates to CASSFWRGIGSGNTIYF.

The rearrangement uses TRBV19 and TRBJ1-5; D gene unclear. Between the trimmed V and J ends, which lost 2 bases and 0 bases, there was a span of 14 bases. CDR3 length: 17 residues. The germline CDR1 and CDR2 sequences are LNHDA and SQIVND (reference sequence). The CDR3 loop is CASSISLPPNSNQPQHF. Here the CDR3 DNA reads TGTGCCAGTAGTATAAGCCTACCTCCTAATAGCAATCAGCCCCAGCATTTT.

The chain recombines TRBV9 with TRBJ2-3; 13 positions match TRBD2. Germline V gene data show CDR1 as SGDLS and CDR2 as YYNGEE. The ends lost 3 bases at V and 0 bases at J; junction bases unmatched: 1. The CDR3 sequence is 16 residues long. The CDR3 loop reads CASSEGLAGSTDTQYF. The CDR3 DNA sequence: TGTGCCAGCAGCGAGGGACTAGCGGGGAGCACAGATACGCAGTATTTT.

The V gene is TRBV5-1, the J gene TRBJ2-5; 10 bases are shared with TRBD2. CDR1 and CDR2 (germline): SGHRS, YFSETQ. After removal of 2 bases from V and 2 bases from J, the junction contained 3 bases not matched to a gene. The CDR3 sequence is 15 residues long. CDR3 loop: CASSFLAGEQETQYF. The CDR3 coding sequence is TGCGCCAGCAGCTTTCTAGCGGGAGAGCAAGAGACCCAGTACTTC.

The gene calls are TRBV10-3 and TRBJ1-5, with TRBD1 matching over 12 bases. J was trimmed by 6 bases and V by 7 bases; bases with no gene match: 10. Germline V gene lookup returns CDR1 ENHRY and CDR2 SYGVKD. CDR3 length: 16 residues. CDR3 residues: CAIKLAGTGGFQPQHF. CDR3 nucleotide sequence: TGTGCCATCAAGCTAGCCGGGACAGGGGGCTTTCAGCCCCAGCATTTT.

The V gene is TRBV7-6, the J gene TRBJ2-7; 9 bases match TRBD1. Trimming at V came to 7 bases and at J to 2 bases, leaving 6 bases not matched to a gene. CDR1 and CDR2 (germline): SGHVS, FNYEAQ. The CDR3 is made up of 14 amino acids. CDR3 in DNA: TGTGCCAGCAAAGCCGGGACAGGGCCCTACGAGCAGTACTTC. Protein: CASKAGTGPYEQYF.

The V gene is TRBV10-2, the J gene TRBJ1-1; TRBD1 is a possible D gene (5 bases). The V gene's germline CDR1 is WSHSY and CDR2 SAAADI. The CDR3 length is 14 residues. V lost 0 bases, J lost 3 bases, and 8 bases lay in between. The CDR3 DNA reads as TGCGCCAGCAGTGAGTCGATAGGGGACACTGAAGCTTTCTTT. Protein sequence: CASSESIGDTEAFF.

The chain couples TRBV6-1 to TRBJ1-2; D not resolved. The ends were cut back, 2 bases at V and 6 bases at J, with 19 bases in the middle. The CDR3 is 16 residues long. CDR1 and CDR2 (germline): MNHNS, SASEGT. CDR3 sequence: CASSEQPGSGGNGYTF. For the CDR3, the DNA is TGTGCCAGCAGTGAACAGCCCGGGTCGGGAGGTAATGGCTACACCTTC.

The chain is built from TRBV2 and TRBJ1-1, with 8 nucleotides matching TRBD1. V gave up 7 bases and J gave up 5 bases; unmatched junction bases: 6. CDR3 size: 13 residues. CDR1 and CDR2 (germline): SNHLY, FYNNEI. CDR3 bases: TGTGCCAGCACAGCTCAGGGGGCGACTGAAGCTTTCTTT. Protein: CASTAQGATEAFF. The whole variable domain, remainder taken from reference TRBV2 and TRBJ1-1, is EPEVTQTPSHQVTQMGQEVILRCVPISNHLYFYWYRQILGQKVEFLVSFYNNEISEKSEIFDDQFSVERPDGSNFTLKIRSTKLEDSAMYFCASTAQGATEAFFGQGTRLTVV.

The chain is built from TRBV7-8 and TRBJ2-7; 8 nucleotides match TRBD1. J gave up 3 bases and V 0 bases, and 4 bases lay outside the gene matches. Germline loops: CDR1 SGHVS, CDR2 FQNEAQ. CDR3 size: 15 residues. The CDR3: CASSLAQGAGYEQYF. The CDR3 nucleotides are TGTGCCAGCAGCTTAGCGCAGGGGGCAGGCTACGAGCAGTACTTC.

The J gene is TRBJ1-2, the V gene TRBV2; D not resolved. The V end lost 2 bases, the J end lost 3 bases, and 16 bases lay between the germline ends. Per germline, CDR1 SNHLY and CDR2 FYNNEI. This CDR3 comprises 16 residues. The CDR3, as DNA: TGTGCCAGCAGTGAATTGGCGGCGGGGTTTGACTATGGCTACACCTTC. It is translated as CASSELAAGFDYGYTF.